The rows below give T cell receptor beta chains drawn from one sample of a study of blood T cell repertoires in COVID-19. Here immunoSEQ multiplex PCR was the method, and the copy in TCRdb shows in-frame clones only, minus some. The repertoire holds 80,000 or so clones, 86% seen once, with 15% to 20% in the top ten. Material: peripheral blood. Receptors originate from a human donor in a cohort sampled during active COVID-19. The CDR3 runs from the conserved cysteine through the conserved F or W. The D gene is left open where the match is weak. Size is omitted from some rows. Given values are once, few, many or a class for expanded clones.

V gene: TRBV9
J gene: TRBJ1-1
clone size: .
D gene: .
CDR3 protein: CASSVGQGEAFF
CDR3 DNA: TGTGCCAGCAGCGTAGGGCAGGGAGAAGCTTTCTTT

V gene: TRBV5-1
J gene: TRBJ2-3
clone size: once
D gene: TRBD1
CDR3 protein: CASSFGQGTISDTQYF
CDR3 DNA: TGCGCCAGCAGCTTCGGACAGGGGACAATATCAGATACGCAGTATTTT

V gene: TRBV7-3
J gene: TRBJ2-1
clone size: .
D gene: .
CDR3 protein: CASSLKRGREDEQFF
CDR3 DNA: TGTGCCAGCAGCTTAAAAAGAGGCAGGGAGGATGAGCAGTTCTTC

V gene: TRBV6-5
J gene: TRBJ2-6
clone size: .
D gene: .
CDR3 protein: CASSLEGTGANVLTF
CDR3 DNA: TGTGCCAGCAGTCTGGAGGGGACTGGGGCCAACGTCCTGACTTTC

V gene: TRBV6-1
J gene: TRBJ2-1
clone size: .
D gene: .
CDR3 protein: CASSEYRQGNYNEQFF
CDR3 DNA: TGTGCCAGCAGTGAATATCGGCAGGGAAATTACAATGAGCAGTTCTTC

V gene: TRBV7-8
J gene: TRBJ2-7
clone size: .
D gene: TRBD2
CDR3 protein: CASSLLFSLAATNTYEQYF
CDR3 DNA: TGTGCCAGCAGCTTATTATTCTCACTAGCGGCGACGAACACCTACGAGCAGTACTTC

V gene: TRBV9
J gene: TRBJ1-2
clone size: .
D gene: TRBD1
CDR3 protein: CASSGLQGARYGYTF
CDR3 DNA: TGTGCCAGCAGCGGGCTACAGGGGGCGCGCTATGGCTACACCTTC

V gene: TRBV7-8
J gene: TRBJ1-5
clone size: many
D gene: TRBD1
CDR3 protein: CASSSHAPNRGSKSNQPQHF
CDR3 DNA: TGTGCCAGCAGCTCTCACGCCCCAAACAGGGGGAGCAAGAGCAATCAGCCCCAGCATTTT

V gene: TRBV9
J gene: TRBJ2-5
clone size: .
D gene: .
CDR3 protein: CASSYRDFSQETQYF
CDR3 DNA: TGTGCCAGCAGCTACCGGGACTTCAGCCAAGAGACCCAGTACTTC

V gene: TRBV5-5
J gene: TRBJ1-2
clone size: .
D gene: .
CDR3 protein: CASSLAGGRGGLRGYTF
CDR3 DNA: TGTGCCAGCAGCTTGGCTGGGGGCCGCGGGGGTTTACGCGGCTACACCTTC

V gene: TRBV19
J gene: TRBJ1-2
clone size: .
D gene: TRBD1
CDR3 protein: CATGTGDSYGYTF
CDR3 DNA: TGTGCCACAGGGACAGGTGACTCCTATGGCTACACCTTC

V gene: TRBV2
J gene: TRBJ1-4
clone size: few
D gene: .
CDR3 protein: CASKVHGANEKLFF
CDR3 DNA: TGTGCCAGCAAGGTACACGGGGCTAATGAAAAACTGTTTTTT

V gene: TRBV6-5
J gene: TRBJ1-2
clone size: .
D gene: TRBD1
CDR3 protein: CASSPQTGGNYGYTF
CDR3 DNA: TGTGCCAGCAGTCCACAGACAGGGGGCAACTATGGCTACACCTTC

V gene: TRBV7-9
J gene: TRBJ1-1
clone size: .
D gene: .
CDR3 protein: CASRTTGGVKYSMNTEAFF
CDR3 DNA: TGTGCCAGCAGAACGACCGGGGGAGTAAAATACTCTATGAACACTGAAGCTTTCTTT

V gene: TRBV28
J gene: TRBJ1-5
clone size: .
D gene: TRBD1
CDR3 protein: CASSYLGGANQPQHF
CDR3 DNA: TGTGCCAGCAGTTACCTAGGGGGCGCGAATCAGCCCCAGCATTTT

V gene: TRBV7-2
J gene: TRBJ1-2
clone size: .
D gene: TRBD1
CDR3 protein: CASSSNRGRNYGYTF
CDR3 DNA: TGTGCCAGCAGCTCCAACAGGGGGCGGAACTATGGCTACACCTTC

V gene: TRBV6-5
J gene: TRBJ2-7
clone size: .
D gene: TRBD2
CDR3 protein: CASRGRVAGASEQYF
CDR3 DNA: TGTGCCAGCAGGGGTCGGGTAGCGGGAGCCTCCGAGCAGTACTTC

V gene: TRBV7-6
J gene: TRBJ2-7
clone size: once
D gene: TRBD2
CDR3 protein: CASSPGSSGSYEQYF
CDR3 DNA: TGTGCCAGCAGCCCAGGGTCTAGCGGCTCCTACGAGCAGTACTTC

V gene: TRBV7-2
J gene: TRBJ2-1
clone size: .
D gene: .
CDR3 protein: CASSLERLLLFNEQFF
CDR3 DNA: TGTGCCAGCAGCTTAGAGCGACTCCTCCTTTTCAATGAGCAGTTCTTC

V gene: TRBV28
J gene: TRBJ1-2
clone size: .
D gene: TRBD1
CDR3 protein: CASSFLGTGGIINGYTF
CDR3 DNA: TGTGCCAGCAGTTTCCTGGGGACAGGGGGCATTATTAATGGCTACACCTTC

V gene: TRBV10-3
J gene: TRBJ2-1
clone size: .
D gene: TRBD1
CDR3 protein: CATRQPGQGGPYNEQFF
CDR3 DNA: TGTGCCACTAGACAACCGGGACAGGGTGGCCCCTACAATGAGCAGTTCTTC

V gene: TRBV3-1/TRBV3-2
J gene: TRBJ2-5
clone size: .
D gene: .
CDR3 protein: CASSPSGRETQYF
CDR3 DNA: TGTGCCAGCAGCCCGTCGGGGAGAGAGACCCAGTACTTC

V gene: TRBV4-1
J gene: TRBJ2-7
clone size: .
D gene: TRBD1
CDR3 protein: CASSHLTGKSSYEQYF
CDR3 DNA: TGCGCCAGCAGCCACCTGACAGGGAAATCTTCCTACGAGCAGTACTTC

V gene: TRBV5-4
J gene: TRBJ2-5
clone size: .
D gene: TRBD1
CDR3 protein: CAGRGTGEETQYF
CDR3 DNA: TGTGCCGGACGGGGGACAGGCGAGGAGACCCAGTACTTC